A selection of T cell receptor beta chains follows, all from one sample in a study of precursors of human CD4 cytotoxic T cells. TCRdb analysed the reads with MiXCR anew, one entry per CDR3 protein. The repertoire consists of over 650 distinct CDR3 sequences, with roughly 16% occurring once and the leading ten covering 10% to 12%. Sequenced material: memory CD4+ T cells from blood (PBMCs). These receptors were obtained from a human donor in good health. The CDR3 runs from the conserved cysteine through the conserved F or W. A D gene is named only where the DNA matches it firmly. Expanded clones get a size class; other rows say once, few or many, or leave the size out.

cdr3_length j_call v_call d_call clone_size cdr3_nt cdr3_aa
15 TRBJ2-1 TRBV20-1 NA few TGCAGTGCTAGAGACTCCCAAAAGCCATACAATGAGCAGTTCTTC CSARDSQKPYNEQFF
15 TRBJ1-2 TRBV5-1 TRBD1 large TGCGCCAGCAGCTGGGGACAGGGAGCTAACTATGGCTACACCTTC CASSWGQGANYGYTF
16 TRBJ1-6 TRBV7-2 NA few TGTGCCAGCAATCTTGACGGTGCAGGGAATAATTCACCCCTCCACTTT CASNLDGAGNNSPLHF
12 TRBJ2-5 TRBV18 NA NA TGTGCCAGCTCACTCCAGCAAGAGACCCAGTATTTC CASSLQQETQYF
13 TRBJ2-5 TRBV11-2 NA NA TGTGCCAGCAGCTTAGGTAGCCAAGAGACCCAGTACTTC CASSLGSQETQYF
12 TRBJ1-2 TRBV5-4 NA NA TGTGCCAGCAGCTTGGCGGGGGATGGCTACACCTTC CASSLAGDGYTF
16 TRBJ2-1 TRBV27 NA NA TGTGCCAGCAGTTTAAATCTCTCAGGGCGTAGAGCTGAGCAGTTCTTC CASSLNLSGRRAEQFF
14 TRBJ2-7 TRBV5-1 NA few TGCGCCAGCAGTATTACATCGGGATCCTACGAGCAGTACTTC CASSITSGSYEQYF
11 TRBJ2-7 TRBV29-1 NA few TGCAGCGTTGAGGTTGACTACGAGCAGTACTTC CSVEVDYEQYF
12 TRBJ2-2 TRBV29-1 NA large TGCAGCGTTGAGCGGAACACCGGGGAGCTGTTTTTT CSVERNTGELFF
16 TRBJ2-3 TRBV6-2/TRBV6-3 TRBD2 large TGTGCCAGCAGTTACCCGGCGGGAGCGCGAACAGATACGCAGTATTTT CASSYPAGARTDTQYF
16 TRBJ2-7 TRBV11-3 TRBD1 large TGTGCCAGCAGCCCCACCGGGACAGGGGGCTCCTACGAGCAGTACTTC CASSPTGTGGSYEQYF
13 TRBJ2-7 TRBV29-1 TRBD1 few TGCAGCGTGGAAGGGACAGGGGGCGGCGAGCAGTACTTC CSVEGTGGGEQYF
13 TRBJ2-3 TRBV28 NA few TGTGCCAGCAGTCGGACTATCCAAGATACGCAGTATTTT CASSRTIQDTQYF
15 TRBJ1-1 TRBV29-1 TRBD1 few TGCAGCGTGGTACCCCCCGGGACAGGGATCACTGAAGCTTTCTTT CSVVPPGTGITEAFF
12 TRBJ2-1 TRBV5-5 NA NA TGTGCCAGCAGCTTGTCCTACAATGAGCAGTTCTTC CASSLSYNEQFF
14 TRBJ2-3 TRBV7-2 NA large TGTGCCAGCAGCTTAGGGGATTGGACAGATACGCAGTATTTT CASSLGDWTDTQYF
12 TRBJ1-5 TRBV29-1 NA NA TGCAGCGTTGCCCAAGGGAGTCAGCCCCAGCATTTT CSVAQGSQPQHF
16 TRBJ1-1 TRBV10-3 TRBD1 NA TGTGCCATCAGTGAGTCGGGACAGGGAAGGGACACTGAAGCTTTCTTT CAISESGQGRDTEAFF
16 TRBJ2-5 TRBV9 TRBD2 large TGTGCCAGCAGCGAGACTAGCGGGAGGGCCGGCGAGACCCAGTACTTC CASSETSGRAGETQYF
15 TRBJ2-1 TRBV6-1 NA few TGTGCCAGCAGTGTGGGCTTGAACTCCTACAATGAGCAGTTCTTC CASSVGLNSYNEQFF
14 TRBJ2-1 TRBV5-5 TRBD2 few TGTGCCAGCGGGGTAGCGGGAGGGAGCAATGAGCAGTTCTTC CASGVAGGSNEQFF
17 TRBJ2-1 TRBV6-6 NA NA TGTGCCAGCAAAGCGAGCGGGTCAGATGGGCTACGCAATGAGCAGTTCTTC CASKASGSDGLRNEQFF
16 TRBJ1-5 TRBV4-2 NA few TGTGCCAGCAACTCAGGGGCAGGGAGTCCCAATCAGCCCCAGCATTTT CASNSGAGSPNQPQHF
14 TRBJ2-7 TRBV7-2 NA few TGTGCCAGCAGCTCCACCAATGTGCCCTACGAGCAGTACTTC CASSSTNVPYEQYF
13 TRBJ2-5 TRBV7-9 NA large TGTGCCAGCAGCGCCATCGTTCAAGAGACCCAGTACTTC CASSAIVQETQYF
13 TRBJ2-1 TRBV5-1 NA NA TGCGCCAGCAGCTTGGATGCGGAAGGCGAGCAGTTCTTC CASSLDAEGEQFF
16 TRBJ2-7 TRBV6-5 TRBD1 NA TGTGCCAGCAGTTCGGACAGGGTAAAATACTCCTACGAGCAGTACTTC CASSSDRVKYSYEQYF
15 TRBJ2-4 TRBV27 NA large TGTGCCAGCAGTACAACACAGTTAGCCAAAAACATTCAGTACTTC CASSTTQLAKNIQYF
13 TRBJ2-7 TRBV25-1 NA large TGTGCCAGCAGTGTTCTGGGCGGGGACGAGCAGTACTTC CASSVLGGDEQYF
15 TRBJ2-7 TRBV7-2 NA large TGTGCCAGCAGCTTTAGCGGAGGGAGCTCCTACGAGCAGTACTTC CASSFSGGSSYEQYF